This TCR beta chain was recorded in a study of T cells after yellow fever vaccination. Overall study context: Libraries from low-cell-number fractions were prepared with the SMART-Seq v4 Ultra Low Input RNA kit.

This clonotype was counted only a few times. Its target is not known. Study-wide points: Weaker overall, the secondary response nonetheless peaked faster (day 5 versus 15).

TCRdb re-derived calls from the 5' RACE reads in MiXCR, one entry per CDR3 protein. The table lists hundreds of thousands of distinct CDR3 sequences, roughly 4% of them singletons, with around 24% in the top ten. Between the trimmed V and J ends, which lost 3 bases and 0 bases, there was a span of 9 bases. The CDR3 runs 14 residues. CDR1 GTSNPN and CDR2 SVGIG come from the germline V gene (reference sequence). The chain employs TRBV30 and TRBJ1-5; the D is unclear. The source of this sequence is a man aged 18 to 29 who received the YFV17D yellow fever vaccine. Material: PBMCs, obtained on the day of the yellow fever booster vaccination. The CDR3: CAWRPGISNQPQHF. The DNA of the CDR3 is TGTGCCTGGAGACCGGGGATTAGCAATCAGCCCCAGCATTTT.